Shown below are 9 T cell receptor beta chains from a single sample sequenced in a study of spatial heterogeneity in lung cancer. Time point reported: blood at routine non-recurrence follow-up after resection. TCRdb re-called the 5' RACE reads with MiXCR, one entry per CDR3 protein. The repertoire holds just over 70,000 distinct CDR3 sequences, over 7% seen once, with 1.9% in the top ten. The sequences come from PBMCs, collected at follow-up. These receptors all stem from a female donor with early-stage non-small cell lung cancer.

This clonotype was counted a single time. V and J are TRBV5-1 and TRBJ2-5; D unresolved. The CDR3 covers 14 residues. Trimming stripped 0 bases from V and 9 bases from J, with 15 bases between. CDR1 and CDR2 from the germline V gene are SGHRS and YFSETQ. Here the CDR3 reads CASSLAKGGDPQYF. For the CDR3, the DNA is TGCGCCAGCAGCTTGGCGAAGGGCGGTGATCCCCAGTACTTC.

In its sample, this clonotype was seen many times. The chain has TRBV6-1 and TRBJ2-5; either TRBD1 or TRBD2 may fit D (7 bases each). Looked up from germline, CDR1 is MNHNS and CDR2 is SASEGT. V lost 2 bases, J lost 3 bases, and 10 bases lay in between. The CDR3 covers 14 residues. The CDR3 nucleotides read TGTGCCAGCAGTGAACAGGGGGGGGAAGAGACCCAGTACTTC. The encoded protein is CASSEQGGEETQYF.

This clonotype was recorded many times. The chain joins TRBV28 to TRBJ2-7, with TRBD2 matching over 9 bases. CDR3 length equals 15 residues. Germline assignment: CDR1 MDHEN and CDR2 SYDVKM. J was trimmed by 3 bases and V by 4 bases; bases with no gene match: 7. The CDR3 reads CASSSHGTSRYEQYF. CDR3 nucleotide sequence: TGTGCCAGCAGTTCCCACGGGACTAGCCGCTACGAGCAGTACTTC.

This clonotype showed up just a few times. The chain couples TRBV15 to TRBJ2-6; 7 bases fit TRBD2. This CDR3 region has 16 residues. CDR1 is LNHNV and CDR2 is YYDKDF in the germline V gene (reference sequence). J was trimmed by 6 bases and V by 3 bases; bases with no gene match: 8. CDR3 DNA: TGTGCCACCAGCAGTGGGGGGGAGTCGAAGGCCAACGTCCTGACTTTC. Translated, it gives CATSSGGESKANVLTF.

Many counts were recorded for this clonotype. The CDR3 loop reads CAISETTGGLQPQHF. Written as DNA, the CDR3 is TGTGCCATCAGTGAGACGACAGGGGGCCTTCAGCCCCAGCATTTT. This chain connects TRBV10-3 to TRBJ1-5; 10 bases agree with TRBD1. CDR3 size: 15 residues. The germline V gene has CDR1 ENHRY and CDR2 SYGVKD. V gave up 2 bases and J gave up 6 bases; unmatched junction bases: 4.

This clonotype was detected many times. The rearrangement joins TRBV28 to TRBJ1-1; 7 bases align to TRBD1. Germline CDR1 reads MDHEN; CDR2 reads SYDVKM. With 6 bases clipped from V and 7 bases from J, the junction kept 14 bases outside the gene matches. The CDR3 covers 15 residues. This CDR3 reads CASSLSGQVDNEAFF. The CDR3, as DNA: TGTGCCAGCAGCCTTTCCGGACAGGTAGATAATGAAGCTTTCTTT.

As to this clonotype: A much larger clone differs by one base, so this may be a read error. The chain couples TRBV4-1 to TRBJ2-3; no firm D call. The J call may be faulty, since TRBJ1-5 better matches the DNA end. The CDR3 is 15 residues long. Germline-derived CDR1 and CDR2 are MGHRA and YSYEKL. The CDR3 coding sequence is TGCGCCAGCAGCCCAAGAGCGGAAAACACAGATACGCAGCATTTT. Protein sequence: CASSPRAENTDTQHF.

In its sample, this clonotype was seen many times. This rearrangement joins TRBV28 to TRBJ2-7; D may be TRBD1 or TRBD2 (5 bases each). The V end was cut by 5 bases, the J end by 2 bases, with 13 bases between. Germline V gives CDR1 MDHEN, CDR2 SYDVKM. The CDR3 length is 14 residues. The CDR3 DNA reads TGTGCCAGCAGTCCGGGACCCTCCGCCTACGAGCAGTACTTC. Amino acid sequence: CASSPGPSAYEQYF.

This clonotype was seen a handful of times. The gene calls are TRBV3-1 and TRBJ2-5, with unresolved D. CDR3 length: 12 amino acids. From germline, CDR1 is LGHDT and CDR2 YNNKEL (reference sequence). V was shortened by 0 bases and J by 2 bases, with 1 base between the two germline ends. CDR3: CASSQDQETQYF. The DNA of the CDR3 is TGTGCCAGCAGCCAAGATCAAGAGACCCAGTACTTC.